The 21 T cell receptor beta chains given below trace back to one sample, sequenced in a study of early T cells in non-severe SARS-CoV-2 infection. TCRdb re-called the 5' RACE reads with MiXCR, one entry per CDR3 protein. The table shows about 48,000 distinct CDR3 sequences, with 8.5% to 10% occurring only once. Sequenced material: whole blood. The receptors were gathered from an adult who was a healthcare worker with PCR-confirmed SARS-CoV-2 infection or an uninfected control (not recorded which).

This clonotype was seen repeatedly, ten times or more. This CDR3 is CASNTFLNNEQFF. CDR3 DNA: TGTGCCAGCAATACCTTCTTAAACAATGAGCAGTTCTTC. The chain has TRBV12-3 or TRBV12-4 and TRBJ2-1, with D hard to call. Between the trimmed V and J ends, which lost 7 bases and 5 bases, there was a span of 12 bases. The CDR3 spans 13 residues.

This rearrangement joins TRBV13 to TRBJ2-3; a weak D match, TRBD2 (5 bases). The CDR3 consists of 16 residues. Per germline, CDR1 PRHDT and CDR2 FYEKMQ (reference sequence). The ends were cut back, 5 bases at V and 0 bases at J, with 15 bases in the middle. CDR3 sequence reads: CASSARLRLSTDTQYF. CDR3 nucleotides: TGTGCCAGCAGCGCAAGACTACGGCTGAGCACAGATACGCAGTATTTT.

This clonotype has a count of ten or more. The chain couples TRBV6-1 to TRBJ2-3; 11 bases line up with TRBD2. J was trimmed by 2 bases and V by 6 bases; bases with no gene match: 4. This CDR3 region has 15 residues. Per the germline V gene, CDR1 is MNHNS and CDR2 is SASEGT. Written as DNA, the CDR3 is TGTGCCAGCAGGGGGACTAGCGGAGACACAGATACGCAGTATTTT. Translation gives CASRGTSGDTDTQYF.

This clonotype was seen many times. The rearrangement uses TRBV29-1 and TRBJ2-1; possibly TRBD1 or TRBD2 for D (5 bases each). The CDR3 contains 12 residues. With 8 bases removed from V and 5 bases from J, the gap between germline ends came to 13 bases. The germline V gene encodes CDR1 SQVTM and CDR2 ANQGSEA. CDR3 nucleotides: TGCAGCTACCGGGGCGGACACAATGAGCAGTTCTTC. It codes for CSYRGGHNEQFF.

The CDR3 spells CASSSRGTTSYEQYF. The DNA of the CDR3 is TGCGCCAGCAGCTCTCGCGGGACAACATCCTACGAGCAGTACTTC. This rearrangement joins TRBV5-1 to TRBJ2-7; D assignment may be TRBD1 or TRBD2 (6 bases each). The V and J ends lost 3 bases and 1 base respectively, with 14 bases between them. Per the germline V gene, CDR1 is SGHRS and CDR2 is YFSETQ. The CDR3 spans 15 residues.

This clonotype was seen only a few times. V and J are TRBV9 and TRBJ2-7; TRBD1 matches at 9 bases. CDR1 and CDR2 from the germline V gene are SGDLS and YYNGEE. The junction had 9 bases not matched to a gene; V was cut back by 3 bases and J by 2 bases. The CDR3 runs to 16 residues. CDR3 nucleotide sequence: TGTGCCAGCAGCGCAGGGGACAGGGCATTCGCCTACGAGCAGTACTTC. This codes for CASSAGDRAFAYEQYF. The full variable domain, its missing parts supplied by reference TRBV9 and TRBJ2-7, is DSGVTQTPKHLITATGQRVTLRCSPRSGDLSVYWYQQSLDQGLQFLIQYYNGEERAKGNILERFSAQQFPDLHSELNLSSLELGDSALYFCASSAGDRAFAYEQYFGPGTRLTVT.

V gene TRBV7-9 combines with J gene TRBJ1-1; TRBD1 agrees at 8 bases. Unmatched junction bases numbered 7, after V lost 7 bases and J lost 3 bases. CDR3 length: 14 residues. The germline gives CDR1 SEHNR, CDR2 FQNEAQ (reference sequence). In DNA form, the CDR3 reads TGTGCCAGCACCGAGCTGACAGGGGACACTGAAGCTTTCTTT. Protein: CASTELTGDTEAFF.

A few counts support this clonotype. CDR3 DNA sequence: TGCGCCAGCAGCCAAGATCCGACAGGGAGACTGGGTGAAGCTTTCTTT. This gives the protein CASSQDPTGRLGEAFF. The chain combines TRBV4-1 with TRBJ1-1; 7 positions agree with TRBD1. This CDR3 comprises 16 residues. V was clipped by 0 bases and J by 7 bases; unmatched bases: 11. CDR1 and CDR2 from the germline V gene are MGHRA and YSYEKL.

This clonotype was picked up a small number of times. The chain couples TRBV14 to TRBJ1-3, with D unclear. The CDR3 contains 14 residues. V was pared by 1 base and J by 2 bases, with 6 bases between. Germline lookup yields CDR1 SGHDN and CDR2 FVKESK. The CDR3 spells CASSQGFTGNTIYF. CDR3 bases: TGTGCCAGCAGCCAAGGGTTTACTGGAAACACCATATATTTT.

This clonotype was counted only a few times. The gene calls are TRBV30 and TRBJ1-2, with a possible D match to TRBD1 (5 bases). Germline values: CDR1 GTSNPN, CDR2 SVGIG (reference sequence). V was cut by 5 bases and J by 4 bases, with 17 bases left in between. The CDR3 runs to 14 residues. Here the CDR3 reads CAWGPGPTVYGYTF. For the CDR3, the DNA is TGTGCCTGGGGGCCGGGGCCGACCGTCTATGGCTACACCTTC.

This clonotype was counted at least ten times. The chain employs TRBV27 and TRBJ2-6, with D possibly called TRBD1 or TRBD2 (6 bases each). The CDR3 has 15 amino acids. Per germline, CDR1 MNHEY and CDR2 SMNVEV (reference sequence). V was cut by 2 bases and J by 3 bases, with 8 bases left in between. The DNA of the CDR3 is TGTGCCAGCAGTTTAGGGGGGCTTGGGGCCAACGTCCTGACTTTC. This encodes CASSLGGLGANVLTF.

This clonotype came up many times. V gene TRBV28 combines with J gene TRBJ2-7; the match to TRBD1 covers 7 bases. J lost 6 bases, V lost 7 bases, and 3 bases had no gene match. Germline V lookup: CDR1 MDHEN, CDR2 SYDVKM. There are 11 residues in the CDR3. CDR3 bases: TGTGCCAGCACAACAGGGGTCGAGCAGTACTTC. Translating gives CASTTGVEQYF.

Many counts were recorded for this clonotype. The rearrangement links TRBV6-6 to TRBJ1-1, with D possibly matching TRBD1 (5 bases). V lost 5 bases and J lost 4, with 14 bases in between. The CDR3 sequence is 14 residues long. Per germline, CDR1 MNHNY and CDR2 SVGAGI (reference sequence). CDR3 sequence reads: CASSQGEGFTEAFF. CDR3 sequence (DNA): TGTGCCAGCAGTCAAGGGGAGGGTTTCACTGAAGCTTTCTTT.

This clonotype has ten or more counts. The V gene is TRBV20-1, the J gene TRBJ1-2; D remains unclear. CDR3 length: 13 residues. From germline, CDR1 is DFQATT and CDR2 SNEGSKA (reference sequence). Between the trimmed V and J ends, which lost 3 bases and 3 bases, there was a span of 11 bases. CDR3 loop: CSARLPGDYGYTF. As DNA, the CDR3 is TGCAGTGCTAGGCTCCCAGGCGACTATGGCTACACCTTC.

DNA of the CDR3: TGTGCCAGCAGACCACAGGAGGGATCTAATGAAAAACTGTTTTTT. This gives the protein CASRPQEGSNEKLFF. The V call is TRBV27, the J call TRBJ1-4; D possibly corresponds to TRBD1 (5 bases). CDR1 and CDR2 from the germline V gene are MNHEY and SMNVEV (reference sequence). Trimming removed 6 bases from V and 3 bases from J, with 14 bases in between. The CDR3 covers 15 residues.

This clonotype has only a few counts. CDR3 sequence (DNA): TGCAGCGTTGAAGATCGTCTAGCGGGAGTCGACGAGCAGTACTTC. It encodes CSVEDRLAGVDEQYF. This chain uses TRBV29-1 with TRBJ2-7; 10 nucleotides agree with TRBD2. The junction had 7 bases not matched to a gene; V was cut back by 0 bases and J by 5 bases. Germline V gene sequence: CDR1 SQVTM, CDR2 ANQGSEA. This CDR3 is 15 amino acids long.

The table lists this clonotype with a few counts. J is TRBJ2-7 and V is TRBV10-1; D is perhaps TRBD1 (5 bases). The CDR3 loop spans 14 amino acids. Trimming cost V 5 bases and J 5 bases, with 16 bases left between them. The germline V gene encodes CDR1 WNHNN and CDR2 SYGVQD (reference sequence). In DNA form, the CDR3 reads TGCGCCAGCAGTTCCAGGTCCAGGGTGGACGAGCAGTACTTC. Translating it yields CASSSRSRVDEQYF.

This clonotype was recorded a few times. The chain links TRBV11-3 to TRBJ2-7; 9 bases fit TRBD1. Germline CDR1 and CDR2: SGHNT and YENEEA. V shed 5 bases, J shed 5 bases, and the junction held 7 bases outside the gene matches. CDR3 length equals 14 residues. The CDR3 is CASSRGQGFNEQYF. The CDR3, as DNA: TGTGCCAGCAGCCGAGGACAGGGGTTCAACGAGCAGTACTTC.

This clonotype showed up just a few times. V gene TRBV20-1 combines with J gene TRBJ2-5; no clear D. V lost 5 bases, J lost 5 bases, and 12 bases lay in between. The CDR3 is 12 amino acids. Germline CDR1 DFQATT, CDR2 SNEGSKA (reference sequence). In DNA form, the CDR3 reads TGCAGTGCTTACCAAGCCCGGGAGACCCAGTACTTC. Amino acid sequence: CSAYQARETQYF.

In its sample, this clonotype was seen a few times. V is TRBV12-3 or TRBV12-4 and J is TRBJ2-7; D unresolved. Trimming shortened V by 6 bases and J by 3 bases, and 15 bases separated the two germline ends. The CDR3 covers 14 residues. In DNA, the CDR3 is TGTGCCAGCAGGCCACAAAGGGATAACTACGAGCAGTACTTC. As protein: CASRPQRDNYEQYF.

V and J are TRBV15 and TRBJ2-2; TRBD2 matches at 8 bases. J was trimmed by 6 bases and V by 2 bases; bases with no gene match: 2. Germline V gene lookup returns CDR1 LNHNV and CDR2 YYDKDF (reference sequence). The CDR3 is made up of 14 amino acids. CDR3 nucleotide sequence: TGTGCCACCAGCAGAAAAGCGGGAGCCGGGGAGCTGTTTTTT. Protein: CATSRKAGAGELFF.